The 18 T cell receptor beta chains listed next were all sequenced from one sample in a study of long-term antiretroviral therapy in people with HIV. With survey level as its setting, the immunoSEQ assay was v3.0. Libraries were prepared by immunoSEQ multiplex PCR; TCRdb keeps only in-frame clonotypes and omits some of them. The sample records under 20,000 clones, 79% being singletons. The material was unsorted PBMCs, obtained at the start of antiretroviral therapy, before treatment. The receptors were gathered from a man aged 18 to 30 with HIV.

This sequence joins TRBV6-6 and TRBJ2-2, with no clear D. Germline CDR1 is MNHNY and CDR2 is SVGAGI (reference sequence). V was clipped by 3 bases and J by 0 bases, with 8 bases between them. There are 15 residues in the CDR3. CDR3 loop: CASSYVAPNTGELFF. CDR3 DNA: TGTGCCAGCAGTTATGTCGCCCCGAACACCGGGGAGCTGTTTTTT.

This chain uses TRBV11-1 with TRBJ2-7; 10 bases fit TRBD1. Germline loops: CDR1 SGHAT, CDR2 FQDESV (reference sequence). The V gene end was trimmed by 2 bases and the J gene end by 6 bases; junction bases not matched to a gene: 19. This CDR3 is 19 amino acids long. Written as DNA, the CDR3 is TGTGCCAGCAGCTTATACCCCGGGACAGGGGAAGGACGAGGTCGCGAGCAGTACTTC. This codes for CASSLYPGTGEGRGREQYF.

This chain uses TRBV28 with TRBJ1-1; tentative D call: TRBD1 (5 bases). This CDR3 region has 14 residues. Germline CDR1 is MDHEN and CDR2 is SYDVKM. Deletions cut 6 bases from V and 5 bases from J, with 16 bases between. CDR3 amino acids: CASSKRAGRTEAFF. CDR3 DNA sequence: TGTGCCAGCAGCAAAAGGGCGGGGCGGACTGAAGCTTTCTTT. Looking up the rest from reference TRBV28 and TRBJ1-1 gives the full variable domain: DVKVTQSSRYLVKRTGEKVFLECVQDMDHENMFWYRQDPGLGLRLIYFSYDVKMKEKGDIPEGYSVSREKKERFSLILESASTNQTSMYLCASSKRAGRTEAFFGQGTRLTVV.

This sequence joins TRBV12-2 and TRBJ2-7; no DNA check was done on the table's D call, TRBD2. TRBV12-2 is classified as a pseudogene. The CDR3 contains 13 residues. CDR3 amino acids: CASRLRESYEQYF. The CDR3 region has the DNA TGTGCAAGTCGCTTAAGGGAGTCCTACGAGCAGTACTTC.

The chain is built from TRBV6-5 and TRBJ1-4, with unresolved D. The germline V gene has CDR1 MNHEY and CDR2 SVGAGI. The CDR3 totals 14 residues. The V and J ends lost 7 bases and 0 bases respectively, with 9 bases between them. CDR3 sequence: CASTRTATNEKLFF. Written as DNA, the CDR3 is TGTGCCAGCACCCGGACGGCAACTAATGAAAAACTGTTTTTT.

V is TRBV7-9 and J is TRBJ2-7; D perhaps matches TRBD1 (6 bases). CDR1 and CDR2 from the germline V gene are SEHNR and FQNEAQ (reference sequence). This CDR3 is 13 amino acids long. Trimming left V 5 bases short and J 5 bases short, with 13 bases between. CDR3 region: CASSHRVGDEQYF. For the CDR3, the DNA is TGTGCCAGCAGCCACAGGGTCGGGGACGAGCAGTACTTC.

The genes are TRBV19 and TRBJ1-2; 7 nucleotides match TRBD1. V shed 4 bases and J 5 bases; nucleotides not matched to a gene: 4. This CDR3 is built from 13 residues. Germline CDR1 is LNHDA and CDR2 is SQIVND (reference sequence). The CDR3 region has the DNA TGTGCCAGTAGTAGACAGGGACTATATGGCTACACCTTC. It encodes CASSRQGLYGYTF.

The rearrangement uses TRBV11-3 and TRBJ2-2, with D possibly being TRBD1 or TRBD2 (5 bases each). Trimming left V 5 bases short and J 6 bases short, with 19 bases between. The CDR3 sequence is 16 residues long. Germline CDR1 reads SGHNT; CDR2 reads YENEEA. CDR3 coding DNA: TGTGCCAGCAGCGGGACCTACGTTGAAACACCCGGGGAGCTGTTTTTT. This translates into CASSGTYVETPGELFF.

V and J are TRBV21-1 and TRBJ2-3; the DNA was not compared with TRBD2, the D call given in the table. TRBV21-1 is a listed pseudogene. The CDR3 length is 15 residues. The CDR3: CASSNLAGCTDTQYF. The CDR3 coding sequence is TGTGCCAGCAGCAACCTAGCGGGATGCACAGATACGCAGTATTTT.

The chain employs TRBV28 and TRBJ2-2; TRBD2 is a possible D gene (7 bases). The CDR3 covers 15 residues. The V and J ends lost 2 bases and 4 bases respectively, with 11 bases between them. Germline lookup yields CDR1 MDHEN and CDR2 SYDVKM. CDR3 sequence reads: CASSLGGAGTGELFF. The CDR3 DNA follows: TGTGCCAGCAGTTTAGGGGGGGCGGGCACCGGGGAGCTGTTTTTT.

The V call is TRBV18, the J call TRBJ2-1; 9 bases agree with TRBD2. The CDR3 has 16 amino acids. V gave up 3 bases and J gave up 1 base; unmatched junction bases: 4. The germline gives CDR1 KGHSH, CDR2 LQKENI. CDR3 sequence reads: CASSPMTSGSYNEQFF. For the CDR3, the DNA is TGTGCCAGCTCACCTATGACTAGCGGTTCCTACAATGAGCAGTTCTTC. The complete variable domain, with remaining parts taken from reference TRBV18 and TRBJ2-1, reads NAGVMQNPRHLVRRRGQEARLRCSPMKGHSHVYWYRQLPEEGLKFMVYLQKENIIDESGMPKERFSAEFPKEGPSILRIQQVVRGDSAAYFCASSPMTSGSYNEQFFGPGTRLTVL.

V gene TRBV28 combines with J gene TRBJ2-7; 7 bases match TRBD2. From germline, CDR1 is MDHEN and CDR2 SYDVKM. CDR3 size: 14 residues. V lost 9 bases, J lost 0 bases, and 8 bases stayed unmatched. The CDR3 here is CASTTGGSSYEQYF. In DNA form, the CDR3 reads TGTGCCAGTACAACGGGGGGAAGCTCCTACGAGCAGTACTTC.

V is TRBV9 and J is TRBJ2-3; D is undetermined. The germline V gene has CDR1 SGDLS and CDR2 YYNGEE. The CDR3 sequence is 15 residues long. V lost 4 bases to trimming and J lost 4 bases, with 16 bases between them. The CDR3 here is CASSRKAGKSDTQYF. The CDR3 DNA reads as TGTGCCAGCAGCCGAAAGGCAGGAAAGTCAGATACGCAGTATTTT.

The chain links TRBV15 to TRBJ2-2; D call uncertain. CDR1 is LNHNV and CDR2 is YYDKDF in the germline V gene (reference sequence). Trimming cost V 1 base and J 4 bases, with 7 bases left between them. This CDR3 region has 14 residues. This CDR3 is CATSRGAGTGELFF. CDR3 DNA sequence: TGTGCCACCAGCAGAGGAGCAGGCACCGGGGAGCTGTTTTTT.

The gene calls are TRBV28 and TRBJ2-1, with 11 nucleotides matching TRBD2. The CDR3 is made up of 18 amino acids. The trim removed 5 bases at V and 10 bases at J, leaving 19 bases unmatched. Germline CDR1 MDHEN, CDR2 SYDVKM. CDR3 in DNA: TGTGCCAGCAGTACCCAACTGACTAGCGGGAAGAACTTTGGGGAGCAGTTCTTC. It is translated as CASSTQLTSGKNFGEQFF.

The chain couples TRBV5-4 to TRBJ2-7; a weak D match, TRBD1 (6 bases). Trimming left V 3 bases short and J 6 bases short, with 16 bases between. Germline CDR1 is SGHNT and CDR2 is YYREEE (reference sequence). The CDR3 spans 14 residues. CDR3 DNA: TGTGCCAGCAGCTCCCCCGGGACACGTTTCGAGCAGTACTTC. This sequence encodes CASSSPGTRFEQYF.

This chain uses TRBV19 with TRBJ2-7; no firm D call. Trimming stripped 6 bases from V and 6 bases from J, with 9 bases between. The CDR3 contains 11 residues. The germline gives CDR1 LNHDA, CDR2 SQIVND (reference sequence). The CDR3 DNA reads as TGTGCCAGTAGCTCAGGCCTCGAGCAGTACTTC. Encoded protein: CASSSGLEQYF.

V is TRBV7-9 and J is TRBJ2-1, with D perhaps TRBD1 or TRBD2 (5 bases each). This CDR3 region has 14 residues. Trimming cost V 1 base and J 6 bases, with 10 bases left between them. Germline CDR1 is SEHNR and CDR2 is FQNEAQ (reference sequence). In nucleotides, the CDR3 is TGTGCCAGCAGCTTAGAGGGACCCCTCAATGAGCAGTTCTTC. Its protein is CASSLEGPLNEQFF. Drawing the rest from reference TRBV7-9 and TRBJ2-1, the complete variable domain is DTGVSQNPRHKITKRGQNVTFRCDPISEHNRLYWYRQTLGQGPEFLTYFQNEAQLEKSRLLSDRFSAERPKGSFSTLEIQRTEQGDSAMYLCASSLEGPLNEQFFGPGTRLTVL.